Listed here is a single T cell receptor beta chain. This entry comes from a study of radiotherapy plus CTLA-4 blockade in lung cancer. CTLA-4 blockade using ipilimumab, together with focal radiation, was received by patients with chemo-refractory metastatic non-small-cell lung cancer. Data came from immunoSEQ multiplex PCR; TCRdb stores just in-frame clones and leaves some out. The sample contains about 66,000 clones, over 75% of which appear only once. This receptor was identified in a human donor with non-small cell lung cancer who had a partial response to radiotherapy plus ipilimumab. The input for sequencing was peripheral blood, taken from a patient treated with radiotherapy plus ipilimumab.

CDR3 sequence (DNA): TGTGCCAGCAGTTTCGGAGGGATGCAGGGCTACACCTTC. It yields the protein CASSFGGMQGYTF. The chain combines TRBV27 with TRBJ1-2; D is undetermined. Germline V gene lookup returns CDR1 MNHEY and CDR2 SMNVEV (reference sequence). Trimming left V 3 bases short and J 8 bases short, with 13 bases between. This CDR3 contains 13 residues.